Below are 13 T cell receptor beta chains sequenced from a single sample in a study of CD8 T cells in Susac syndrome. Roughly 0.5 to 1 ug RNA was reverse transcribed with random hexamers. A single record per CDR3 protein comes from TCRdb applying MiXCR to the immunoSEQ multiplex PCR reads. There are more than 100,000 distinct CDR3 sequences in the sample; about 94% occur only once, and 0.25% to 0.3% lies in the top ten. Sequenced input: CD8+ T cells from PBMCs. Every receptor here comes from a human donor with Susac syndrome.

The chain couples TRBV7-9 to TRBJ1-1; D ambiguous. This CDR3 is built from 12 residues. Germline values: CDR1 SEHNR, CDR2 FQNEAQ (reference sequence). The V gene lost 4 bases and the J gene lost 5 bases, with 8 bases spanning the gap. The CDR3 nucleotides read TGTGCCAGCAGCTACGGACGAACTGAAGCTTTCTTT. The encoded protein is CASSYGRTEAFF.

The gene calls are TRBV5-1 and TRBJ1-1; TRBD1 matches at 8 bases. The ends lost 0 bases at V and 5 bases at J; junction bases unmatched: 9. The CDR3 covers 16 residues. CDR1 is SGHRS and CDR2 is YFSETQ in the germline V gene. The CDR3 sequence: CASSLDLDREETEAFF. Written as DNA, the CDR3 is TGCGCCAGCAGCTTGGATTTGGACAGGGAGGAAACTGAAGCTTTCTTT.

This clonotype came up a few times. The V and J genes are TRBV3-1 and TRBJ2-7; D not certain. The CDR3 is 13 amino acids. V was cut by 1 base and J by 4 bases, with 8 bases left in between. CDR1 and CDR2 from the germline V gene are LGHDT and YNNKEL (reference sequence). The CDR3 nucleotides read TGTGCCAGCAGCCAAGGCTTAGTTTACGAGCAGTACTTC. It codes for CASSQGLVYEQYF.

The chain couples TRBV9 to TRBJ1-1, with TRBD1 matching 11 bases. The CDR3 is made up of 15 amino acids. With 0 bases clipped from V and 5 bases from J, the junction kept 3 bases outside the gene matches. Looked up from germline, CDR1 is SGDLS and CDR2 is YYNGEE. The CDR3 coding sequence is TGTGCCAGCAGCGTAGAAGGGACAGGGGGGACTGAAGCTTTCTTT. Protein: CASSVEGTGGTEAFF.

This clonotype appeared a single time. The chain links TRBV4-3 to TRBJ1-2; no reliable D call. This CDR3 contains 15 residues. V was trimmed by 2 bases and J by 7 bases, leaving 17 bases between them. Germline assignment: CDR1 LGHNA and CDR2 YSLEER. CDR3 nucleotides: TGCGCCAGCAGCCAAACGCGACTTACAAGGAGTGGCTACACCTTC. It specifies CASSQTRLTRSGYTF.

The V and J genes are TRBV27 and TRBJ2-5; D is unresolved. The ends were cut back, 0 bases at V and 7 bases at J, with 9 bases in the middle. Germline V CDR1 and CDR2: MNHEY, SMNVEV (reference sequence). The CDR3 is made up of 13 amino acids. CDR3 protein: CASSLSQWGTQYF. DNA for the CDR3: TGTGCCAGCAGTTTATCACAGTGGGGGACCCAGTACTTC.

The chain is built from TRBV6-5 and TRBJ1-2, with D hard to call. Trimming shortened V by 1 base and J by 6 bases, and 15 bases separated the two germline ends. This CDR3 region has 15 residues. Germline CDR1 reads MNHEY; CDR2 reads SVGAGI. The CDR3 is CASSYYPGRDNGYTF. For the CDR3, the DNA is TGTGCCAGCAGTTACTACCCGGGGAGGGATAATGGCTACACCTTC.

This clonotype showed up just once. The V gene is TRBV2, the J gene TRBJ2-7; D call uncertain. The CDR3 sequence is 12 residues long. Germline CDR1 and CDR2: SNHLY and FYNNEI. V gave up 7 bases and J gave up 3 bases, with 10 bases separating them. CDR3 loop: CASNGDFYEQYF. The CDR3 DNA follows: TGTGCCAGCAATGGAGACTTCTACGAGCAGTACTTC.

The chain recombines TRBV5-6 with TRBJ2-1, with 7 bases aligning to TRBD1. There are 14 residues in the CDR3. Trimming cost V 7 bases and J 3 bases; bases outside gene matches: 7. Germline values: CDR1 SGHDT, CDR2 YYEEEE. The CDR3 DNA reads TGTGCCAGCGTCCGGGGACAGCTCTACAATGAGCAGTTCTTC. Its protein product is CASVRGQLYNEQFF.

The chain carries TRBV7-9 and TRBJ1-2; D is ambiguous. The CDR3 has 11 residues. V lost 4 bases and J 2 bases, leaving 2 bases between the germline ends. The germline gives CDR1 SEHNR, CDR2 FQNEAQ (reference sequence). CDR3 sequence reads: CASSSNYGYTF. For the CDR3, the DNA is TGTGCCAGCAGCTCCAACTATGGCTACACCTTC.

CDR3 sequence (DNA): TGTGCCAGCGAACAGGGTAATGAGCAGTTCTTC. Translating gives CASEQGNEQFF. The chain has TRBV7-9 and TRBJ2-1; D is perhaps TRBD1 (6 bases). The CDR3 is 11 residues long. The germline gives CDR1 SEHNR, CDR2 FQNEAQ (reference sequence). Between the trimmed V and J ends, which lost 8 bases and 7 bases, there was a span of 9 bases.

The chain has TRBV7-9 and TRBJ1-2; D might be TRBD1 (6 bases). V lost 5 bases and J lost 4, with 20 bases in between. Germline V gene data show CDR1 as SEHNR and CDR2 as FQNEAQ (reference sequence). The CDR3 spans 16 residues. The CDR3 here is CASSPGEGLFTYGYTF. In DNA form, the CDR3 reads TGTGCCAGCAGCCCAGGGGAGGGGCTTTTTACCTATGGCTACACCTTC.

This sequence joins TRBV12-3 or TRBV12-4 and TRBJ2-1, with a weak D call TRBD2 (5 bases). This CDR3 comprises 15 residues. With 4 bases removed from V and 2 bases from J, the gap between germline ends came to 12 bases. The CDR3 bases are TGTGCCAGCAGTTCGACACTAGAACCCTACAATGAGCAGTTCTTC. This gives the protein CASSSTLEPYNEQFF.